These 5 T cell receptor beta chains share one sample of origin, sequenced in a study of T cells in Graves' hyperthyroidism and ophthalmopathy. The investigators amplified TCR beta CDR3 regions from RNA transcripts. First-round RT-PCR with HTBI primers amplified the TCR CDR3 region. A single record per CDR3 protein comes from TCRdb applying MiXCR to the multiplex PCR reads. The table has approximately 400,000 distinct CDR3 sequences, approximately 15% seen once. The sequencing input was blood. These receptor sequences come from a woman between 25 and 40 years old with Graves' hyperthyroidism.

The chain combines TRBV20-1 with TRBJ2-3; D not resolved. The CDR3 contains 13 residues. Germline V gives CDR1 DFQATT, CDR2 SNEGSKA (reference sequence). Here the CDR3 DNA reads TGCATCGCTCCAGTACCAGAGGCGGATACGCAGTATTTT. Translation gives CIAPVPEADTQYF.

This clonotype was detected only a few times. One junction end does not reproduce the germline sequence, and a read error may be involved. This rearrangement joins TRBV5-1 to TRBJ2-7; a possible D gene is TRBD1 (6 bases). This CDR3 comprises 16 residues. Germline V CDR1 and CDR2: SGHRS, YFSETQ. The CDR3 bases are TGCGCCAGCAGATTGGTCGGTGGACAGACCTCCTACGAGCAGTACTTC. As protein: CASRLVGGQTSYEQYF.

V is TRBV7-8 and J is TRBJ2-2; D call uncertain. There are 15 residues in the CDR3. V was cut by 1 base and J by 0 bases, with 6 bases left in between. Germline assignment: CDR1 SGHVS and CDR2 FQNEAQ. The DNA for the CDR3 is TGTGCCAGCAGCTTAGTCGATTCGAACACCGGGGAGCTGTTTTTT. Translating it yields CASSLVDSNTGELFF. The full variable domain, with the rest looked up from reference TRBV7-8 and TRBJ2-2, is GAGVSQSPRYKVAKRGQDVALRCDPISGHVSLFWYQQALGQGPEFLTYFQNEAQLDKSGLPSDRFFAERPEGSVSTLKIQRTQQEDSAVYLCASSLVDSNTGELFFGEGSRLTVL.

This clonotype was counted between two and nine times. The chain uses TRBV6-1 and TRBJ1-2; D ambiguous. Germline values: CDR1 MNHNS, CDR2 SASEGT. This CDR3 has 13 amino acids. The V and J ends lost 6 bases and 2 bases respectively, with 10 bases between them. The CDR3 bases are TGTGCCAGCAGACTAGACGGGAACTATGGCTACACCTTC. Translation gives CASRLDGNYGYTF.

The gene calls are TRBV6-1 and TRBJ1-2, with a weak D call TRBD1 (5 bases). The length of the CDR3 is 15 residues. Trimming took 0 bases from V and 8 from J, leaving 16 bases between them. CDR1 and CDR2 (germline): MNHNS, SASEGT. The CDR3 is CASSEALGGVSGYTF. Written as DNA, the CDR3 is TGTGCCAGCAGTGAAGCTCTCGGGGGGGTCTCGGGCTACACCTTC.